Shown below are 30 T cell receptor beta chains from a single sample sequenced in a study of liver allograft versus peripheral blood T cells. Study context: Within transplanted livers, the T cell receptor repertoires were examined and compared against the repertoires present in the peripheral blood of liver transplant recipients.

MiXCR was run by TCRdb on the reads, yielding one entry per CDR3 protein. The data hold 1,200 or so distinct CDR3 sequences, with about 16% observed a single time. The receptors originated from a human patient who had a liver transplant. Some T cells may have come from the graft donor.

This clonotype is categorized as medium-sized. V is TRBV28 and J is TRBJ2-3; tentatively, D is TRBD2 (5 bases). V lost 0 bases and J 4 bases, leaving 8 bases between the germline ends. This CDR3 comprises 14 residues. Germline V gene sequence: CDR1 MDHEN, CDR2 SYDVKM. CDR3 nucleotides: TGTGCCAGCAGTTTATGGGGGAGTGCAGATACGCAGTATTTT. It specifies CASSLWGSADTQYF.

The chain is built from TRBV7-9 and TRBJ2-7; no reliable D call. From germline, CDR1 is SEHNR and CDR2 FQNEAQ (reference sequence). V lost 2 bases and J 1 base, leaving 6 bases between the germline ends. This CDR3 spans 13 amino acids. CDR3 protein: CASSLHQSYEQYF. In nucleotides, the CDR3 is TGTGCCAGCAGCTTACACCAATCCTACGAGCAGTACTTC.

The genes are TRBV29-1 and TRBJ1-1, with D perhaps matching TRBD1 (6 bases). V was shortened by 3 bases and J by 4 bases, with 6 bases between the two germline ends. CDR1 is SQVTM and CDR2 is ANQGSEA in the germline V gene. The CDR3 is 11 residues long. For the CDR3, the DNA is TGCAGCGTTGACAGGGGCACTGAAGCTTTCTTT. Translated: CSVDRGTEAFF.

The chain joins TRBV5-6 to TRBJ2-3; unclear D gene. V gave up 7 bases and J gave up 4 bases, with 13 bases separating them. In germline, CDR1 is SGHDT, CDR2 YYEEEE. The CDR3 has 13 amino acids. CDR3 loop: CASSHEFADTQYF. CDR3 nucleotide sequence: TGTGCCAGCTCGCATGAATTCGCAGATACGCAGTATTTT.

This clonotype was counted only a few times. This may be a read error: a much more frequent sequence differs by one nucleotide. This chain connects TRBV28 to TRBJ2-1; tentatively, D is TRBD1 (5 bases). Germline CDR1 reads MDHEN; CDR2 reads SYDVKM. CDR3 size: 15 residues. This CDR3 reads CASSRDSLSHNEQFF. For the CDR3, the DNA is TGTGCCAGCAGCCGCGACAGCCTCTCCCACAATGAGCAGTTCTTC.

This clonotype is labeled as medium-sized. This chain joins TRBV28 and TRBJ1-2; tentative D call: TRBD1 (6 bases). The V end lost 8 bases, the J end lost 2 bases, and 12 bases lay between the germline ends. Germline CDR1 MDHEN, CDR2 SYDVKM. CDR3 size: 13 residues. CDR3 protein: CASSEGGNYGYTF. In nucleotides, the CDR3 is TGTGCCAGCTCAGAGGGGGGAAACTATGGCTACACCTTC.

This clonotype is termed medium-sized (0.01 to 0.1%). The chain couples TRBV11-2 to TRBJ1-4; a possible D gene is TRBD1 (6 bases). CDR3 length: 14 amino acids. Germline V gene sequence: CDR1 SGHAT, CDR2 FQNNGV. Trimming left V 2 bases short and J 3 bases short, with 7 bases between. CDR3 sequence: CASSLQGPNEKLFF. In nucleotides, the CDR3 is TGTGCCAGCAGCTTACAGGGGCCTAATGAAAAACTGTTTTTT. Together with reference TRBV11-2 and TRBJ1-4, the CDR3 gives the full variable domain: EAGVAQSPRYKIIEKRQSVAFWCNPISGHATLYWYQQILGQGPKLLIQFQNNGVVDDSQLPKDRFSAERLKGVDSTLKIQPAKLEDSAVYLCASSLQGPNEKLFFGSGTQLSVL.

By share of the sample, this clonotype is medium-sized. The V gene is TRBV19, the J gene TRBJ2-7; a weak D match, TRBD2 (5 bases). Per germline, CDR1 LNHDA and CDR2 SQIVND (reference sequence). This CDR3 is 15 amino acids long. Between the trimmed V and J ends, which lost 1 base and 4 bases, there was a span of 14 bases. DNA of the CDR3: TGTGCCAGTAGTATAGTCCGGGGTCAACGGTACGAGCAGTACTTC. This encodes CASSIVRGQRYEQYF. Drawing the rest from reference TRBV19 and TRBJ2-7, the complete variable domain is DGGITQSPKYLFRKEGQNVTLSCEQNLNHDAMYWYRQDPGQGLRLIYYSQIVNDFQKGDIAEGYSVSREKKESFPLTVTSAQKNPTAFYLCASSIVRGQRYEQYFGPGTRLTVT.

V and J are TRBV11-2 and TRBJ2-1, with TRBD2 identical over 8 bases. CDR3 length: 16 amino acids. Per the germline V gene, CDR1 is SGHAT and CDR2 is FQNNGV. The V segment lost 5 bases and the J segment 0 bases; nucleotides outside the gene matches: 6. CDR3 DNA: TGTGCCAGCAGCCAAGATGGGACTAGCTCCTACAATGAGCAGTTCTTC. It specifies CASSQDGTSSYNEQFF.

This clonotype qualifies as medium-sized. The chain employs TRBV6-1 and TRBJ2-1; D is possibly TRBD1 or TRBD2 (6 bases each). The CDR3 is 14 residues long. The germline V gene encodes CDR1 MNHNS and CDR2 SASEGT. Trimming shortened V by 6 bases and J by 5 bases, and 14 bases separated the two germline ends. The DNA of the CDR3 is TGTGCCAGCAGCCCCTGGGGGGCGCACAATGAGCAGTTCTTC. Translated: CASSPWGAHNEQFF.

Judged by abundance, this clonotype is medium-sized. The chain carries TRBV20-1 and TRBJ2-1; D not resolved. The CDR3 is made up of 13 amino acids. V was pared by 2 bases and J by 4 bases, with 9 bases between. CDR1 is DFQATT, CDR2 SNEGSKA, per germline (reference sequence). The CDR3 reads CSARRPPYNEQFF. The CDR3 coding sequence is TGCAGTGCTAGACGTCCCCCTTACAATGAGCAGTTCTTC.

The table lists this clonotype with a few counts. This chain links TRBV12-3 or TRBV12-4 with TRBJ1-5; no clear D gene. Trimming took off 5 bases at V and 5 bases at J, with 13 bases between the two ends. The CDR3 has 14 residues. CDR3 loop: CASSLTDGDQPQHF. As DNA, the CDR3 is TGTGCCAGCAGTCTAACAGACGGTGATCAGCCCCAGCATTTT.

Details on this clonotype: Its ends do not fully match the called genes, so a read error is possible. This rearrangement joins TRBV29-1 to TRBJ2-3, with TRBD2 matching 10 bases. Germline CDR1 SQVTM, CDR2 ANQGSEA. The CDR3 loop spans 14 amino acids. The DNA for the CDR3 is TGCAGCGCACAAGCGGGGGGGTACACAGAAACGCAGTATTTT. Its protein product is CSAQAGGYTETQYF.

This clonotype is medium-sized by share. This chain links TRBV7-3 with TRBJ2-6, with 7 bases aligning to TRBD1. The germline V gene encodes CDR1 SGHTA and CDR2 FQGTGA. The ends lost 5 bases at V and 0 bases at J; junction bases unmatched: 7. This CDR3 is built from 17 residues. The chain's CDR3 is CASSTWDSPSGANVLTF. The CDR3, as DNA: TGTGCCAGCAGCACCTGGGACAGTCCCTCTGGGGCCAACGTCCTGACTTTC.

This clonotype was counted between two and nine times. This chain uses TRBV20-1 with TRBJ2-3; 7 bases align to TRBD2. Germline CDR1 and CDR2: DFQATT and SNEGSKA (reference sequence). The CDR3 has 15 amino acids. J was trimmed by 2 bases and V by 4 bases; bases with no gene match: 9. CDR3 residues: CSAIPQRGNTDTQYF. As DNA, the CDR3 is TGCAGTGCTATCCCCCAGCGGGGAAACACAGATACGCAGTATTTT.

By frequency in the sample, this clonotype is medium-sized (0.01 to 0.1%). The chain links TRBV9 to TRBJ2-7, with 7 bases matching TRBD2. Germline-derived CDR1 and CDR2 are SGDLS and YYNGEE. The CDR3 has 12 amino acids. The V gene end was trimmed by 0 bases and the J gene end by 6 bases; junction bases not matched to a gene: 0. The CDR3 bases are TGTGCCAGCAGCGTAGGCGGGGGCGAGCAGTACTTC. As protein: CASSVGGGEQYF.

This chain links TRBV4-2 with TRBJ1-6; 7 nucleotides line up with TRBD1. CDR1 and CDR2 (germline): LGHNA, YNFKEQ. This CDR3 has 16 amino acids. V gave up 0 bases and J gave up 7 bases; unmatched junction bases: 6. CDR3 sequence reads: CASSQENRGYNSPLHF. The CDR3 DNA follows: TGTGCCAGCAGCCAAGAAAACAGGGGTTACAATTCACCCCTCCACTTT.

By its share, this clonotype is medium-sized (0.01 to 0.1%). The rearrangement joins TRBV28 to TRBJ2-5; 7 nucleotides line up with TRBD1. The CDR3 length is 14 residues. Germline CDR1 and CDR2: MDHEN and SYDVKM. J lost 2 bases, V lost 5 bases, and 5 bases had no gene match. The CDR3 sequence: CASSKGTAQETQYF. In DNA form, the CDR3 reads TGTGCCAGCAGTAAGGGGACAGCTCAAGAGACCCAGTACTTC.

By proportion, this clonotype is large. The V gene is TRBV6-1, the J gene TRBJ2-3; D uncertain. Per germline, CDR1 MNHNS and CDR2 SASEGT. V lost 3 bases and J lost 2, with 3 bases in between. This CDR3 has 12 amino acids. CDR3 DNA sequence: TGTGCCAGCAGTGACTCCACAGATACGCAGTATTTT. Translated: CASSDSTDTQYF.

This clonotype is medium-sized within its sample. The V gene is TRBV7-9, the J gene TRBJ2-5, with TRBD2 matching over 9 bases. Per the germline V gene, CDR1 is SEHNR and CDR2 is FQNEAQ (reference sequence). V lost 2 bases, J lost 4 bases, and 5 bases stayed unmatched. This CDR3 region has 15 residues. The CDR3 region is CASSLWRGGPETQYF. The CDR3 DNA reads TGTGCCAGCAGCTTATGGCGGGGGGGCCCAGAGACCCAGTACTTC.

By sample share, this clonotype is medium-sized. The V call is TRBV6-5, the J call TRBJ1-2; D is perhaps TRBD1 (5 bases). With 2 bases removed from V and 3 bases from J, the gap between germline ends came to 13 bases. The CDR3 is 15 residues long. CDR1 MNHEY and CDR2 SVGAGI come from the germline V gene. The CDR3 DNA reads TGTGCCAGCAGTTACCAGGGTGGTAGTGACTATGGCTACACCTTC. Translation: CASSYQGGSDYGYTF.

Turning to this clonotype: A much larger clonotype is one base distant, so this may be a read error. Here the CDR3 omits its conserved ending phenylalanine or tryptophan, so a read error is the likely source. This sequence joins TRBV27 and TRBJ1-1; the D gene is possibly TRBD1 (5 bases). Trimming removed 11 bases from V and 3 bases from J, with 10 bases in between. Germline values: CDR1 MNHEY, CDR2 SMNVEV (reference sequence). The CDR3 sequence is 11 residues long. The CDR3 reads CASRAYTEAFL. DNA for the CDR3: TGTGCCTCCAGGGCGTACACTGAAGCTTTCCTT.

This clonotype was seen a few times. The chain links TRBV12-3 or TRBV12-4 to TRBJ2-7, with TRBD1 as a possible D gene (6 bases). The V and J ends lost 2 bases and 2 bases respectively, with 19 bases between them. The CDR3 runs 17 residues. CDR3 sequence reads: CASSLQFTDSYTYEQYF. Here the CDR3 DNA reads TGTGCCAGCAGTTTACAATTCACGGACAGTTATACCTACGAGCAGTACTTC.

This clonotype was recorded a few times. The chain links TRBV12-5 to TRBJ1-6; D ambiguous. Germline values: CDR1 LGHNT, CDR2 FRNRAP. The CDR3 sequence is 12 residues long. Trimming left V 7 bases short and J 5 bases short, with 6 bases between. In DNA, the CDR3 is TGTGCTAGTGTCCACAATAATTCACCCCTCCACTTT. Amino acid sequence: CASVHNNSPLHF.

By share of the sample, this clonotype is medium-sized. The chain recombines TRBV7-9 with TRBJ2-1; D is possibly TRBD1 or TRBD2 (6 bases each). Germline CDR1 reads SEHNR; CDR2 reads FQNEAQ (reference sequence). V lost 7 bases, J lost 6 bases, and 16 bases lay in between. The CDR3 contains 14 residues. In DNA form, the CDR3 reads TGTGCCAGCATAGGGGGAGGAAAACGCAATGAGCAGTTCTTC. Residues: CASIGGGKRNEQFF.

Sample share makes this clonotype medium-sized. The V call is TRBV19, the J call TRBJ2-2, with TRBD2 as a possible D gene (6 bases). Looked up from germline, CDR1 is LNHDA and CDR2 is SQIVND (reference sequence). V was shortened by 10 bases and J by 1 base, with 16 bases between the two germline ends. The CDR3 consists of 15 residues. The CDR3 DNA follows: TGTGCCACGGCGGCGGGAAACATGAACACCGGGGAGCTGTTTTTT. Translation gives CATAAGNMNTGELFF.

This clonotype is labeled as large (0.1 to 1%). This chain links TRBV10-3 with TRBJ1-2; no reliable D call. V dropped 10 bases and J dropped 4 bases, with 13 bases sitting between them. CDR1 is ENHRY and CDR2 is SYGVKD in the germline V gene. The CDR3 contains 12 residues. In DNA, the CDR3 is TGTGCCACCTGCGGGGATTCCTATGGCTACACCTTC. It yields the protein CATCGDSYGYTF.

The table lists this clonotype with a few counts. The genes are TRBV28 and TRBJ2-7, with 11 bases fitting TRBD2. Germline V lookup: CDR1 MDHEN, CDR2 SYDVKM. Trimming cost V 9 bases and J 4 bases; bases outside gene matches: 11. The CDR3 covers 15 residues. The CDR3 DNA sequence: TGTGCCAGATTTCAACTAGCGGGAGATCAATACGAGCAGTACTTC. Protein sequence: CARFQLAGDQYEQYF.

By share of the sample, this clonotype is large. The rearrangement joins TRBV29-1 to TRBJ2-7, with D possibly being TRBD2 (6 bases). Germline V gene sequence: CDR1 SQVTM, CDR2 ANQGSEA. Trimming shortened V by 4 bases and J by 2 bases, and 12 bases separated the two germline ends. The CDR3 totals 13 residues. DNA of the CDR3: TGCAGCGTTGTGGACGGGAGCACCTACGAGCAGTACTTC. This sequence encodes CSVVDGSTYEQYF.

By sample share, this clonotype is medium-sized. The chain carries TRBV9 and TRBJ1-2, with D possibly being TRBD1 (6 bases). Trimming pared 6 bases from V and 4 bases from J, leaving 22 bases between. The CDR3 sequence is 16 residues long. Germline CDR1 and CDR2: SGDLS and YYNGEE. The CDR3 coding sequence is TGTGCCAGCACCTCAGAGGGGGTTGGCAGGGGCTATGGCTACACCTTC. Residues: CASTSEGVGRGYGYTF.